The next 8 T cell receptor beta chains were all read from a single sample in a study of CD8 T cells in Susac syndrome. Reverse transcription of about 0.45 to 1 ug RNA was carried out with random hexamers. TCRdb fed the immunoSEQ multiplex PCR reads into MiXCR, producing one record per CDR3 protein. The repertoire has 250,000 to 350,000 distinct CDR3 sequences, just over 90% of them found once; the top ten carry roughly 0.059%. Sequenced input: CD4+ T cells from PBMCs. The origin of the receptors is a human donor with multiple sclerosis.

This clonotype has just one count. The rearrangement links TRBV28 to TRBJ1-5; no definite D call. CDR1 and CDR2 (germline): MDHEN, SYDVKM. The CDR3 runs to 13 residues. V shed 3 bases and J shed 8 bases, with 11 bases lying between them. CDR3: CASSFDHIKPQHF. The CDR3, as DNA: TGTGCCAGCAGTTTCGACCACATAAAGCCCCAGCATTTT.

The chain couples TRBV7-3 to TRBJ2-3; the D gene could be TRBD1 or TRBD2 (5 bases each). Germline CDR1 SGHTA, CDR2 FQGTGA. The CDR3 spans 14 residues. The V end lost 5 bases, the J end lost 5 bases, and 14 bases lay between the germline ends. CDR3 nucleotide sequence: TGTGCCAGCAGCACTCCGGGACCCCAAGATACGCAGTATTTT. This encodes CASSTPGPQDTQYF. The variable domain in full, completed from reference TRBV7-3 and TRBJ2-3, reads GAGVSQTPSNKVTEKGKYVELRCDPISGHTALYWYRQSLGQGPEFLIYFQGTGAADDSGLPNDRFFAVRPEGSVSTLKIQRTERGDSAVYLCASSTPGPQDTQYFGPGTRLTVL.

The rearrangement uses TRBV19 and TRBJ1-3; D not certain. The CDR3 has 14 residues. Trimming stripped 5 bases from V and 0 bases from J, with 8 bases between. Germline assignment: CDR1 LNHDA and CDR2 SQIVND (reference sequence). In nucleotides, the CDR3 is TGTGCCAGTAGTCCGACACTCTCTGGAAACACCATATATTTT. It translates to CASSPTLSGNTIYF.

V and J are TRBV7-2 and TRBJ2-7; TRBD2 might be the D (6 bases). The V and J ends lost 5 bases and 0 bases respectively, with 14 bases between them. Germline values: CDR1 SGHTA, CDR2 FQGNSA. The CDR3 contains 15 residues. CDR3 DNA sequence: TGTGCCAGCAGCCTGGGGGGACGAGCCTCCTACGAGCAGTACTTC. This encodes CASSLGGRASYEQYF.

The rearrangement links TRBV4-1 to TRBJ1-4, with D possibly matching TRBD1 (5 bases). The CDR3 is made up of 17 amino acids. V was shortened by 1 base and J by 3 bases, with 15 bases between the two germline ends. The V gene's germline CDR1 is MGHRA and CDR2 YSYEKL. The CDR3 loop is CASSQVGARFSNEKLFF. The CDR3 coding sequence is TGCGCCAGCAGCCAAGTTGGGGCCCGCTTTTCTAATGAAAAACTGTTTTTT.

This clonotype has just one count. V gene TRBV7-9 combines with J gene TRBJ2-2; TRBD1 is a possible D gene (5 bases). Looked up from germline, CDR1 is SEHNR and CDR2 is FQNEAQ (reference sequence). This CDR3 is built from 14 residues. V was cut by 3 bases and J by 9 bases, with 14 bases left in between. In nucleotides, the CDR3 is TGTGCCAGCAGCTTTTCTCGGACAACAAGGGAGCTGTTTTTT. Translating it yields CASSFSRTTRELFF.

The chain carries TRBV27 and TRBJ2-7; 8 positions agree with TRBD1. The trim removed 6 bases at V and 1 base at J, leaving 8 bases unmatched. The CDR3 totals 15 residues. Germline V gene lookup returns CDR1 MNHEY and CDR2 SMNVEV (reference sequence). The chain's CDR3 is CASSSGRTGSYEQYF. The CDR3 DNA reads as TGTGCCAGCAGCTCAGGTAGGACAGGGTCCTACGAGCAGTACTTC.

To note about this clonotype: The CDR3 does not close with the conserved phenylalanine or tryptophan, likely indicating a read error. V gene TRBV19 combines with J gene TRBJ1-1, with D hard to call. Per the germline V gene, CDR1 is LNHDA and CDR2 is SQIVND (reference sequence). Trimming took 5 bases from V and 5 from J, leaving 21 bases between them. There are 16 residues in the CDR3. Here the CDR3 DNA reads TGTGCCAGTAGTCCACCCCCCAAGGGAGGATGGACTGAAGCTTTCCTT. Its translation is CASSPPPKGGWTEAFL.